The T cell receptor beta chain described here comes from a study of T cell responses to AZD1222 COVID-19 vaccine (TCRdb year 2021). The study in broad terms: AZD1222 recipients whose second dose came at about 4 weeks and those whose second dose came at about 12 weeks were combined into one group, since spike-specific TCR depth and breadth did not differ between the two schedules. TCR sequencing covered 230 to 250 trial participants: roughly 200 given two doses of AZD1222 and 26 given two doses of MenACWY control vaccine. Trial participants were enrolled by age into subgroups of 18-55, 56-69 and 70-plus years, and about 150, 27 and 61 TCR-sequenced participants, respectively, were included in these subgroups. Broader findings and caveats from the paper: Epitopes outside the regions mutated in the B.1.351 and B.1.1.7 variants were reportedly recognized by nearly half of the unique spike-specific TCRs. The 56-69-year group was small, and its depth increase did not reach significance, likely because of low power. After two AZD1222 doses, spike-specific TCR breadth and depth were significantly higher than at day 0 and than in MenACWY recipients. Because no samples from the day 14 peak response were available, repertoires could be characterized only after the peak T cell response. The whole spike protein was spanned by vaccine-associated CD4 TCRs, and dominant responses were seen in regions 160-218 and 743-854. Most participants were white British and females outnumbered males, and the authors suggested that clonal diversity may have been underestimated. Conclusions about previously exposed vaccinees are limited because only 5 or 6 AZD1222 recipients were SARS-CoV-2 seropositive at baseline.

Based on the germline V gene, the CDR1 and CDR2 sequences are MGHRA and YSYEKL. Unmatched junction bases come to 16, with V trimmed by 4 bases and J by 3 bases. Spanning cysteine to phenylalanine, the CDR3 consists of 20 amino acids. CDR3 DNA is the only sequence kept; it has 60 bases, read in frame from the first base. The CDR3 regions of human TCRbeta chains were analyzed by immunosequencing. Per the source publication's procedure: TCRs in the repertoires were matched against a reference library of SARS-CoV-2-specific TCRs that had been generated with the MIRA antigen-specificity platform. Breadth was defined as the fraction of unique TCRs that were SARS-CoV-2-associated. Depth was defined as the fraction of total T cells that were SARS-CoV-2-associated. Using the MIRA data, each spike-specific TCR was mapped to the spike region that the TCR reacts to and placed in a CD4 or CD8 class. Log10-transformed breadth and depth values were compared by one-way ANOVA with Sidak's multiple comparisons tests. In TCRdb, the immuneACCESS table is reduced to in-frame sequences with V and J assigned. These tables do not hold every clone; where another copy was compared, an unresolved V gene accounts for under half, and the others remain unexplained. That table supplies the V and J calls and clone size; D and trimming were determined from the DNA. This sample is represented by 90,000 to 100,000 clones; nearly 90% of them were singletons. The top ten clonotypes cover roughly 2.9% of the sample.

The sample's time point, from its label and the paper: baseline before first vaccination. Vaccinee samples came from UK trials COV001 and COV002, including a single-blind randomized controlled phase 2/3 trial of AZD1222 (ChAdOx1 nCoV-19) in healthy adults. Trial participant PBMC samples were collected at day 0 and day 28 after the second dose for TCRbeta chain sequencing. A word on this clone: No cognate antigen has been identified for it. No base quality information exists; no much larger clone differs at one position.

The sequence came from an adult in good health. Recombination linked TRBV4-1 to TRBJ2-3, with TRBD2 identical over 13 junction bases. Sequencing used peripheral blood, obtained on day 0 of AZD1222 vaccination. CDR3 protein: CASSRDPGLAGSFQTDTQYF. The nucleotide sequence is TGCGCCAGCAGCCGAGACCCGGGACTAGCGGGGAGTTTTCAAACAGATACGCAGTATTTT.